This T cell receptor beta chain was identified during a study of shared clonotypes between healthy human individuals. Across the whole study: Every donor yielded three CD4 naive, three CD4 memory, two CD8 naive and one CD8 memory plate.

Measured with immunoSEQ multiplex PCR; TCRdb has only the in-frame clones, and not every one. The table has about 1.5 million clones, 95% to 99% seen once; the top ten hold roughly 0.4%. Germline V gene sequence: CDR1 SQVTM, CDR2 ANQGSEA. The CDR3 has 12 residues. Deletions cut 3 bases from V and 1 base from J, with 6 bases between. The clonotype comes from a man aged 30 to 39 in good health. The specimen was naive CD4+ T cells sorted from blood. Subset described: CD45RA+ positively selected. The chain carries TRBV29-1 and TRBJ1-1; no clear D gene. In DNA form, the CDR3 reads TGCAGCGTTGACCCCAGGAACACTGAAGCTTTCTTT. Translated: CSVDPRNTEAFF.